Listed below are T cell receptor beta chains from one sample, sequenced in a study of CD8+ T cells in alopecia areata. Libraries were prepared by immunoSEQ multiplex PCR; TCRdb keeps only in-frame clonotypes and omits some of them. The repertoire holds around 110,000 clones, with about 83% as singletons. The material was CD8+ T cells sorted from blood, obtained at week 24, from a patient treated with tofacitinib. These receptors were obtained from a human donor with alopecia areata. Each CDR3 is given with its conserved first and last residue.

j_call | v_call | cdr3_aa
TRBJ2-7 | TRBV5-4 | CASSHGTGLEQYF
TRBJ2-1 | TRBV6-5 | CASSYMSGGNYNEQFF
TRBJ2-2 | TRBV10-2 | CASIGLARENTGELFF
TRBJ1-2 | TRBV19 | CASSIFSGDYGYTF
TRBJ1-6 | TRBV7-8 | CASIEGSSYNSPLHF
TRBJ2-2 | TRBV13 | CASSLRSGELFF
TRBJ2-5 | TRBV5-1 | CASSLDSNQETQYF
TRBJ2-1 | TRBV7-2 | CASSYVSSYNEQFF
TRBJ1-3 | TRBV29-1 | CSVYGTPGSGNTIYF
TRBJ2-7 | TRBV29-1 | CSVDVQGRGYEQYF
TRBJ1-2 | TRBV4-1 | CASSQEDRIRGGYTF
TRBJ2-7 | TRBV4-2 | CASSQEERTGYEQYF
TRBJ1-6 | TRBV19 | CASFGGGYSPLHF
TRBJ1-2 | TRBV5-4 | CASSLAFSDYGYTF
TRBJ2-7 | TRBV10-3 | CAISEQIYEQYF
TRBJ1-2 | TRBV19 | CASITGLGGYTF
TRBJ2-1 | TRBV19 | CASSIDLGSLAYNEQFF
TRBJ2-7 | TRBV13 | CASSLGSRGRMGYEQYF
TRBJ2-7 | TRBV6-1 | CASSDSYPGTGYEQYF
TRBJ2-5 | TRBV5-8 | CASTKRGEETQYF
TRBJ2-7 | TRBV21-1 | CASSPSVASGRHEQYF
TRBJ2-7 | TRBV4-1 | CASSRLGAGTSASEQYF
TRBJ1-6 | TRBV19 | CASSIQGASPLHF
TRBJ2-1 | TRBV27 | CASSLSTTGVGNEQFF